A single sample is the source of the 13 T cell receptor beta chains below, sequenced in a study of control samples from healthy donors and cancer patients. TCRdb keeps only in-frame clones here, not all; method: immunoSEQ multiplex PCR. The table has tens of thousands of clones, around 90% seen once. Sequencing was carried out using PBMCs. The receptors here all came from a man in his forties or fifties with colorectal cancer.

The J gene is TRBJ2-3, the V gene TRBV6-5; 12 bases map to TRBD2. The J segment lost 3 bases and the V segment lost 2 bases, leaving 3 bases of the junction unmatched. The CDR3 spans 16 residues. The V gene's germline CDR1 is MNHEY and CDR2 SVGAGI. For the CDR3, the DNA is TGTGCCAGCAGTTACCCGACTAGCGGGAGAACAGATACGCAGTATTTT. This encodes CASSYPTSGRTDTQYF.

The rearrangement uses TRBV18 and TRBJ1-5, with D possibly matching TRBD1 (5 bases). The V and J ends lost 5 bases and 3 bases respectively, with 11 bases between them. This CDR3 is 14 amino acids long. Germline loops: CDR1 KGHSH, CDR2 LQKENI. The CDR3 DNA reads as TGTGCCAGCTCAGCGACAGACTTCAATCAGCCCCAGCATTTT. This gives the protein CASSATDFNQPQHF.

The J gene is TRBJ2-1, the V gene TRBV24-1, with D unresolved. The CDR3 loop spans 12 amino acids. The V gene's germline CDR1 is KGHDR and CDR2 SFDVKD. Trimming cost V 5 bases and J 7 bases, with 8 bases left between them. CDR3 sequence reads: CATSGRINEQFF. The CDR3 DNA reads TGTGCCACCAGTGGCCGAATTAATGAGCAGTTCTTC.

The chain combines TRBV7-2 with TRBJ2-2; TRBD2 might be the D (6 bases). Trimming pared 4 bases from V and 7 bases from J, leaving 13 bases between. Germline-derived CDR1 and CDR2 are SGHTA and FQGNSA. This CDR3 contains 14 residues. CDR3 DNA sequence: TGTGCCAGCAGCTCCATCCTAGCGAGCGGGGAGCTGTTTTTT. Its translation is CASSSILASGELFF.

The chain carries TRBV7-9 and TRBJ2-7, with 8 bases fitting TRBD1. Per the germline V gene, CDR1 is SEHNR and CDR2 is FQNEAQ (reference sequence). The V segment lost 4 bases and the J segment 4 bases; nucleotides outside the gene matches: 3. The CDR3 is made up of 13 amino acids. Here the CDR3 DNA reads TGTGCCAGCAGCTCGAGGACAGGGTACGAGCAGTACTTC. Amino acids: CASSSRTGYEQYF.

V is TRBV7-6 and J is TRBJ2-2; 7 nucleotides line up with TRBD2. Trimming took 6 bases from V and 7 from J; bases not matched to a gene: 8. The germline gives CDR1 SGHVS, CDR2 FNYEAQ. The CDR3 spans 14 residues. The CDR3: CASSAGVLVGELFF. CDR3 coding DNA: TGTGCCAGCAGTGCGGGAGTCCTCGTCGGGGAGCTGTTTTTT.

V usage is TRBV7-3 and J usage is TRBJ2-3; 10 bases agree with TRBD2. The CDR3 is 15 amino acids. Germline V CDR1 and CDR2: SGHTA, FQGTGA. The ends lost 4 bases at V and 6 bases at J; junction bases unmatched: 7. The CDR3 DNA reads as TGTGCCAGCAGCTCGGGACTAGCGCACGGCGATACGCAGTATTTT. Its protein product is CASSSGLAHGDTQYF.

The J gene is TRBJ2-7, the V gene TRBV15; D might be TRBD2 (6 bases). CDR1 LNHNV and CDR2 YYDKDF come from the germline V gene (reference sequence). The CDR3 has 13 residues. V dropped 7 bases and J dropped 4 bases, with 14 bases sitting between them. In DNA form, the CDR3 reads TGTGCCACCACCCGCCCGGGGGAATACGAGCAGTACTTC. Encoded protein: CATTRPGEYEQYF.

This chain joins TRBV3-1 (or the pseudogene TRBV3-2) and TRBJ1-3; D call uncertain. In germline, CDR1 is LGHDT, CDR2 YNNKEL (reference sequence). Trimming cost V 8 bases and J 0 bases, with 14 bases left between them. There are 15 residues in the CDR3. CDR3 DNA: TGTGCCAGCTCGCGGGGTGCGAACTCTGGAAACACCATATATTTT. This gives the protein CASSRGANSGNTIYF.

The V gene is TRBV7-9, the J gene TRBJ1-1; no firm D call. The CDR3 extends over 14 amino acids. The V end was cut by 5 bases, the J end by 5 bases, with 15 bases between. CDR1 and CDR2 (germline): SEHNR, FQNEAQ (reference sequence). The CDR3 loop is CASSLLGVPTEAFF. The DNA for the CDR3 is TGTGCCAGCAGCCTGCTCGGGGTTCCGACTGAAGCTTTCTTT.

This clone appeared once. The gene calls are TRBV3-1 (or the pseudogene TRBV3-2) and TRBJ1-2; TRBD1 is a possible D gene (6 bases). Per germline, CDR1 LGHDT and CDR2 YNNKEL (reference sequence). Trimming pared 5 bases from V and 4 bases from J, leaving 8 bases between. This CDR3 region has 12 residues. This CDR3 is CASSSRGYGYTF. CDR3 DNA sequence: TGTGCCAGCAGCTCCAGGGGCTATGGCTACACCTTC.

V and J are TRBV11-3 and TRBJ2-7, with a weak D call TRBD1 (5 bases). The CDR3 has 13 residues. Germline-derived CDR1 and CDR2 are SGHNT and YENEEA. V was clipped by 1 base and J by 5 bases, with 9 bases between them. CDR3 DNA: TGTGCCAGCAGCTTAGGAGCCAGGGACGAGCAGTACTTC. Translating gives CASSLGARDEQYF.

This clone was counted a few times. The rearrangement uses TRBV9 and TRBJ1-3; D call uncertain. Germline CDR1 SGDLS, CDR2 YYNGEE. The CDR3 contains 15 residues. Trimming pared 1 base from V and 0 bases from J, leaving 8 bases between. The CDR3 region has the DNA TGTGCCAGCAGCGTACCCAGAACCTCTGGAAACACCATATATTTT. Amino acid sequence: CASSVPRTSGNTIYF.